This T cell receptor beta chain was found in a study of blood T cells in healthy people across ages. Germline V gene sequence: CDR1 DFQATT, CDR2 SNEGSKA (reference sequence). The ends were cut back, 4 bases at V and 8 bases at J, with 23 bases in the middle. The CDR3 length is 15 residues. This clonotype was observed a few times. Antigen unknown. Study-level points and caveats: Strong correlation was found linking TCR beta diversity to naive T cell percentage. With unsorted PBMCs, a conclusive comparison of naive versus antigen-experienced cells was not possible.

For the second PCR, which ran for about 6 to 12 cycles, a sample-barcoded 5' primer and a J-beta primer mix were used. Each cDNA molecule carried a tag from a template-switch adaptor that contained 12 random nucleotides. TCRdb re-called the 5' RACE reads through MiXCR, storing one row per CDR3 protein. The sample shows some 940,000 distinct CDR3 sequences, 25% to 30% of them seen only once. Collection of around 10 milliliters of peripheral blood was performed for each donor. This sample also appeared in a second study, on T cells of mothers and their children.

The source is a woman aged 40-49 years in good health. The specimen sequenced was blood. This sequence joins TRBV20-1 and TRBJ1-2; D is perhaps TRBD1 (6 bases). The CDR3 here is CSAKEKTGTRRGYTF. CDR3 DNA: TGCAGTGCTAAAGAAAAGACAGGAACTCGTCGGGGCTACACCTTC.